The 22 T cell receptor beta chains reported below all come from one sample, sequenced in a study of T cell repertoires in cytomegalovirus infection. The antigens these receptors bind are not known. TCRdb used MiXCR to reprocess the reads, holding one entry per CDR3 protein. The sample holds more than 250,000 distinct CDR3 sequences, more than 20% seen once. The material sequenced was cultured PBMCs, taken from culture after CMV antigen stimulation. These receptors all come from a human donor in good health (CMV status not recorded). Some clones in this sample may be carry-over from other donors' samples.

J is TRBJ2-1 and V is TRBV6-4; 7 nucleotides agree with TRBD2. V lost 11 bases and J lost 5; bases outside the gene matches: 12. The CDR3 length is 14 residues. Per germline, CDR1 MRHNA and CDR2 SNTAGT. CDR3 in DNA: TGTGCCTGCCGGCGGCTAGCGGCAGACAATGAGCAGTTCTTC. This codes for CACRRLAADNEQFF.

This chain links TRBV18 with TRBJ2-7; the D gene is possibly TRBD1 (5 bases). This CDR3 has 16 residues. V was trimmed by 2 bases and J by 1 base, leaving 15 bases between them. Germline V gene sequence: CDR1 KGHSH, CDR2 LQKENI. This CDR3 reads CASSPKGQAASYEQYF. CDR3 DNA sequence: TGTGCCAGCTCACCAAAGGGGCAGGCCGCTTCCTACGAGCAGTACTTC.

The rearrangement joins TRBV6-2 or TRBV6-3 to TRBJ1-5, with 7 bases matching TRBD1. The CDR3 is 15 amino acids. The J segment lost 7 bases and the V segment lost 7 bases, leaving 13 bases of the junction unmatched. Germline loops: CDR1 MNHEY, CDR2 SVGEGT. The CDR3 coding sequence is TGTGCCAGCACTAAAATGGCAGGGGGGAGCCAGCCCCAGCATTTT. Residues: CASTKMAGGSQPQHF.

The rearrangement uses TRBV9 and TRBJ2-1; D call uncertain. V lost 0 bases to trimming and J lost 8 bases, with 15 bases between them. Germline V lookup: CDR1 SGDLS, CDR2 YYNGEE. This CDR3 region has 15 residues. The CDR3 is CASSVDRKGGDEQFF. In nucleotides, the CDR3 is TGTGCCAGCAGCGTAGACCGTAAGGGTGGGGATGAGCAGTTCTTC. Drawing the rest from reference TRBV9 and TRBJ2-1, the complete variable domain is DSGVTQTPKHLITATGQRVTLRCSPRSGDLSVYWYQQSLDQGLQFLIQYYNGEERAKGNILERFSAQQFPDLHSELNLSSLELGDSALYFCASSVDRKGGDEQFFGPGTRLTVL.

The rearrangement joins TRBV7-3 to TRBJ1-2, with D possibly matching TRBD1 (5 bases). This CDR3 has 12 amino acids. V was pared by 4 bases and J by 3 bases, with 6 bases between. The germline V gene has CDR1 SGHTA and CDR2 FQGTGA. The DNA of the CDR3 is TGTGCCAGCAGCTCGACAGACTATGGCTACACCTTC. It encodes CASSSTDYGYTF.

The chain links TRBV5-1 to TRBJ2-1, with TRBD2 matching over 8 bases. CDR1 SGHRS and CDR2 YFSETQ come from the germline V gene. The CDR3 extends over 15 amino acids. The V segment lost 4 bases and the J segment 8 bases; nucleotides outside the gene matches: 11. CDR3 in DNA: TGCGCCAGCAGCCAGTTAGCGGGACCCGGCCATGAGCAGTTCTTC. This translates into CASSQLAGPGHEQFF.

This clonotype was found many times. The chain is built from TRBV7-8 and TRBJ1-6; 9 nucleotides agree with TRBD1. Trimming removed 4 bases from V and 7 bases from J; junction bases left unmatched: 8. Germline loops: CDR1 SGHVS, CDR2 FQNEAQ. This CDR3 has 16 amino acids. The CDR3 region is CASSSHEGQGNSPLHF. CDR3 sequence (DNA): TGTGCCAGCAGCTCACACGAGGGACAGGGAAATTCACCCCTCCACTTT.

This clonotype came up many times. The chain employs TRBV7-2 and TRBJ2-7; 8 bases map to TRBD1. J gave up 5 bases and V 5 bases, and 2 bases lay outside the gene matches. The CDR3 extends over 12 amino acids. Germline-derived CDR1 and CDR2 are SGHTA and FQGNSA. CDR3 bases: TGTGCCAGCAGCCCCAGGGGGCACGAGCAGTACTTC. Translating it yields CASSPRGHEQYF.

V is TRBV18 and J is TRBJ1-5, with 7 positions matching TRBD1. Germline V gene data show CDR1 as KGHSH and CDR2 as LQKENI. The J segment lost 7 bases and the V segment lost 4 bases, leaving 7 bases of the junction unmatched. The CDR3 contains 14 residues. CDR3 sequence: CASSQRQGPQPQHF. CDR3 coding DNA: TGTGCCAGCTCACAAAGACAGGGTCCACAGCCCCAGCATTTT.

This rearrangement joins TRBV5-5 to TRBJ2-1; D is perhaps TRBD2 (5 bases). Trimming stripped 0 bases from V and 9 bases from J, with 7 bases between. Germline V lookup: CDR1 SGHKS, CDR2 YYEKEE (reference sequence). The CDR3 runs to 12 residues. The CDR3 reads CASSLERGEQFF. CDR3 coding DNA: TGTGCCAGCAGCTTGGAACGGGGTGAGCAGTTCTTC.

This clonotype was seen a few times. V is TRBV20-1 and J is TRBJ2-3, with D possibly being TRBD2 (9 bases). CDR3 length: 15 amino acids. Germline-derived CDR1 and CDR2 are DFQATT and SNEGSKA (reference sequence). The V and J ends lost 6 bases and 3 bases respectively, with 19 bases between them. CDR3: CSAPSGGTGTDTQYF. The CDR3 DNA sequence: TGCAGTGCCCCCAGCGGGGGGACAGGTACAGATACGCAGTATTTT.

This clonotype has at least ten counts. The genes are TRBV7-2 and TRBJ2-5; TRBD2 agrees at 8 bases. The CDR3 is made up of 16 amino acids. V dropped 3 bases and J dropped 2; count of bases not matched to a gene: 8. CDR1 and CDR2 (germline): SGHTA, FQGNSA. This CDR3 is CASSLGRVAGQETQYF. CDR3 in DNA: TGTGCCAGCAGCTTGGGGCGGGTAGCGGGGCAAGAGACCCAGTACTTC.

The CDR3 protein is CASSRTETNEQFF. For the CDR3, the DNA is TGTGCCAGCAGCCGGACAGAGACCAATGAGCAGTTCTTC. The chain combines TRBV5-4 with TRBJ2-1; D might be TRBD1 (6 bases). Trimming left V 4 bases short and J 6 bases short, with 11 bases between. In germline, CDR1 is SGHNT, CDR2 YYREEE (reference sequence). This CDR3 has 13 amino acids.

The rearrangement links TRBV27 to TRBJ2-2, with 9 bases that match TRBD2. The CDR3 is 16 amino acids. V gave up 4 bases and J gave up 5 bases; unmatched junction bases: 8. The germline gives CDR1 MNHEY, CDR2 SMNVEV (reference sequence). CDR3: CASSSPLAGLTGELFF. Here the CDR3 DNA reads TGTGCCAGCAGTTCCCCTCTAGCGGGATTGACCGGGGAGCTGTTTTTT.

This clonotype was seen more than once but under ten times. One end of the junction varies from germline; a read error may be responsible. The rearrangement links TRBV7-6 to TRBJ2-1, with TRBD2 matching over 11 bases. Germline CDR1 and CDR2: SGHVS and FNYEAQ. The CDR3 covers 14 residues. The CDR3 nucleotides read TGTACCAGCAGCTTCACTAGCGGGAGCAATGAGCAGTTCTTC. Protein sequence: CTSSFTSGSNEQFF.

The table lists this clonotype with a few counts. The chain recombines TRBV24-1 with TRBJ1-5, with D unresolved. This CDR3 has 13 residues. CDR1 is KGHDR and CDR2 is SFDVKD in the germline V gene. V was pared by 4 bases and J by 7 bases, with 10 bases between. In DNA form, the CDR3 reads TGTGCCACCAGTGACCCGACACGGCAGCCCCAGCATTTT. The encoded protein is CATSDPTRQPQHF.

This clonotype was recorded a few times. Written as DNA, the CDR3 is TGTGCCAGCAGCTGGACTAGCGGGAGGGCCGGGACCGGGGAGCTGTTTTTT. Translation gives CASSWTSGRAGTGELFF. The chain has TRBV12-3 or TRBV12-4 and TRBJ2-2; 15 bases fit TRBD2. J was trimmed by 5 bases and V by 6 bases; bases with no gene match: 7. CDR3 length equals 17 residues.

This clonotype was observed a few times. The V and J genes are TRBV7-2 and TRBJ2-7; 8 bases are shared with TRBD2. The CDR3 sequence is 18 residues long. Germline CDR1 reads SGHTA; CDR2 reads FQGNSA. V was clipped by 1 base and J by 0 bases; unmatched bases: 11. This CDR3 is CASSLVSGLAGDSYEQYF. The CDR3 DNA is TGTGCCAGCAGCTTAGTTAGTGGCCTAGCGGGCGACTCCTACGAGCAGTACTTC.

This chain links TRBV20-1 with TRBJ2-7, with D possibly matching TRBD1 (5 bases). The CDR3 length is 12 residues. V shed 6 bases and J shed 3 bases, with 12 bases lying between them. Germline V gene data show CDR1 as DFQATT and CDR2 as SNEGSKA (reference sequence). The CDR3 reads CSAYDDSYEQYF. In DNA form, the CDR3 reads TGCAGTGCCTATGATGACAGCTACGAGCAGTACTTC.

The chain has TRBV4-1 and TRBJ1-1; TRBD1 aligns across 8 bases. CDR3 size: 15 residues. Germline V gene sequence: CDR1 MGHRA, CDR2 YSYEKL. The V segment lost 5 bases and the J segment 9 bases; nucleotides outside the gene matches: 14. CDR3 sequence (DNA): TGCGCCAGCAGCGTAGACCCAGGGGGCGTAGCAAAAGCTTTCTTT. Protein sequence: CASSVDPGGVAKAFF.

The chain has TRBV4-1 and TRBJ2-5, with D perhaps TRBD1 (6 bases). V was clipped by 3 bases and J by 5 bases, with 13 bases between them. The germline V gene encodes CDR1 MGHRA and CDR2 YSYEKL. The CDR3 has 14 residues. CDR3 bases: TGCGCCAGCAGCCAGGACGGGACATGGGAGACCCAGTACTTC. It codes for CASSQDGTWETQYF.

The chain couples TRBV15 to TRBJ2-5, with 11 bases identical to TRBD2. Losses at the gene ends were 1 base for V and 5 bases for J; bases not matched to a gene: 9. Germline loops: CDR1 LNHNV, CDR2 YYDKDF (reference sequence). CDR3 size: 17 residues. The CDR3 loop is CATSRGLAGGSGETQYF. DNA of the CDR3: TGTGCCACCAGCAGAGGCCTAGCGGGAGGTTCAGGGGAGACCCAGTACTTC.